This T cell receptor beta chain originates from a study of cytomegalovirus exposure and HLA in healthy donors. Study-wide results and limits: In an earlier analysis, about 87% or about 30%: the productive usage of most TCR beta V segments.

A remark on this clone: The antigen is not known.

Use of 60 Vbeta and 13 Jbeta primers characterized the PCR. The data were produced by immunoSEQ multiplex PCR, yet TCRdb's version contains in-frame clones alone and is incomplete. The listing records nearly 200,000 clones. Sample: PBMCs. This receptor was taken from a boy between 10 and 17 years old in good health and CMV-seronegative.

In DNA form, the CDR3 reads TGCGCCAGCAGCTTCGGAGGGGAAGAGACCCAGTACTTC. It specifies CASSFGGEETQYF. This rearrangement joins TRBV5-1 to TRBJ2-5, with D perhaps TRBD2 (6 bases). The CDR3 loop spans 13 amino acids. Trimming cost V 2 bases and J 3 bases, with 8 bases left between them. The germline CDR1 and CDR2 sequences are SGHRS and YFSETQ.